A single sample is the source of the 10 T cell receptor beta chains below, sequenced in a study of cytomegalovirus exposure and HLA in healthy donors. Researchers ran the PCR with 60 Vbeta and 13 Jbeta primers. TCRdb keeps only in-frame clones here, not all; method: immunoSEQ multiplex PCR. The repertoire holds about 140,000 clones, with about 74% as singletons. The sample taken for sequencing was PBMCs. Receptors were obtained from a man aged 35-49 years in good health and CMV-seronegative.

This clone was recorded once. The chain couples TRBV4-1 to TRBJ1-5; D gene uncertain. The CDR3 extends over 15 amino acids. Germline CDR1 and CDR2: MGHRA and YSYEKL. Trimming pared 4 bases from V and 0 bases from J, leaving 10 bases between. The CDR3 DNA reads as TGCGCCAGCAGCCCCGGTGCTGTTAGCAATCAGCCCCAGCATTTT. This gives the protein CASSPGAVSNQPQHF.

This chain joins TRBV6-5 and TRBJ2-5; D is possibly TRBD2 (6 bases). Germline V gives CDR1 MNHEY, CDR2 SVGAGI. V dropped 2 bases and J dropped 2 bases, with 12 bases sitting between them. This CDR3 contains 15 residues. The CDR3 coding sequence is TGTGCCAGCAGTTACACCGGGACTCTACAAGAGACCCAGTACTTC. This translates into CASSYTGTLQETQYF.

The chain uses TRBV11-3 and TRBJ2-7, with no clear D. There are 13 residues in the CDR3. V was shortened by 1 base and J by 3 bases, with 7 bases between the two germline ends. Looked up from germline, CDR1 is SGHNT and CDR2 is YENEEA. The CDR3, as DNA: TGTGCCAGCAGCTTAGGTCAGGACTACGAGCAGTACTTC. Amino acids: CASSLGQDYEQYF. Variable domain in full (rest from reference TRBV11-3 and TRBJ2-7): EAGVVQSPRYKIIEKKQPVAFWCNPISGHNTLYWYLQNLGQGPELLIRYENEEAVDDSQLPKDRFSAERLKGVDSTLKIQPAELGDSAVYLCASSLGQDYEQYFGPGTRLTVT.

V usage is TRBV6-1 and J usage is TRBJ1-4, with 10 bases lining up with TRBD1. V shed 3 bases and J 8 bases; nucleotides not matched to a gene: 6. Germline V gene data show CDR1 as MNHNS and CDR2 as SASEGT. The CDR3 is 15 residues long. The DNA for the CDR3 is TGTGCCAGCAGTGACTTCTGGACAGGGGGGGAAAAACTGTTTTTT. Its protein is CASSDFWTGGEKLFF.

With regard to this clone: Germline is not matched at one junction end, which may reflect a read error. The chain carries TRBV5-8 and TRBJ2-7, with 10 bases aligning to TRBD1. CDR1 SGHTS and CDR2 YDEGEE come from the germline V gene. The CDR3 runs to 13 residues. Written as DNA, the CDR3 is TGTGCCAGCACCAGTCCCGGGACAGGGGTGACGGACTTC. Its protein is CASTSPGTGVTDF. Full variable domain (missing parts from reference TRBV5-8 and TRBJ2-7): EAGVTQSPTHLIKTRGQQATLRCSPISGHTSVYWYQQALGLGLQFLLWYDEGEERNRGNFPPRFSGRQFPNYSSELNVNALELEDSALYLCASTSPGTGVTDFGPGTRLTVT.

This chain links TRBV27 with TRBJ2-7; 11 bases align to TRBD1. The CDR3 extends over 15 amino acids. Germline-derived CDR1 and CDR2 are MNHEY and SMNVEV (reference sequence). With 0 bases clipped from V and 3 bases from J, the junction kept 1 base outside the gene matches. CDR3 DNA sequence: TGTGCCAGCAGTTTATCAGGGACAGGGGGCTACGAGCAGTACTTC. Encoded protein: CASSLSGTGGYEQYF.

The rearrangement links TRBV7-2 to TRBJ1-5; the D is unclear. CDR1 is SGHTA, CDR2 FQGNSA, per germline. The CDR3 is made up of 16 amino acids. Trimming left V 1 base short and J 2 bases short, with 12 bases between. The CDR3 is CASSLVAELGNQPQHF. In nucleotides, the CDR3 is TGTGCCAGCAGCTTAGTGGCAGAATTGGGCAATCAGCCCCAGCATTTT.

The CDR3 nucleotides read TGTGCCAGCAGTTACTCGACATGGGGCGCTGAAGCTTTCTTT. It encodes CASSYSTWGAEAFF. The gene calls are TRBV6-5 and TRBJ1-1; D perhaps matches TRBD1 (5 bases). Germline-derived CDR1 and CDR2 are MNHEY and SVGAGI. V was trimmed by 0 bases and J by 6 bases, leaving 11 bases between them. The CDR3 is 14 residues long.

This clone was seen a handful of times. The gene calls are TRBV19 and TRBJ1-5; D uncertain. This CDR3 is 15 amino acids long. Germline loops: CDR1 LNHDA, CDR2 SQIVND (reference sequence). Trimming left V 5 bases short and J 3 bases short, with 14 bases between. The CDR3 sequence is CASSQAGSINQPQHF. CDR3 sequence (DNA): TGTGCCAGTAGTCAGGCGGGCTCAATCAATCAGCCCCAGCATTTT.

The rearrangement joins TRBV19 to TRBJ2-7; weak D call: TRBD2 (6 bases). Per germline, CDR1 LNHDA and CDR2 SQIVND (reference sequence). Trimming removed 5 bases at V and 5 bases at J, with 16 bases between. This CDR3 spans 14 amino acids. The CDR3, as DNA: TGTGCCAGTAGTCAACAGACTAGATCCGACGAGCAGTACTTC. Translation gives CASSQQTRSDEQYF.